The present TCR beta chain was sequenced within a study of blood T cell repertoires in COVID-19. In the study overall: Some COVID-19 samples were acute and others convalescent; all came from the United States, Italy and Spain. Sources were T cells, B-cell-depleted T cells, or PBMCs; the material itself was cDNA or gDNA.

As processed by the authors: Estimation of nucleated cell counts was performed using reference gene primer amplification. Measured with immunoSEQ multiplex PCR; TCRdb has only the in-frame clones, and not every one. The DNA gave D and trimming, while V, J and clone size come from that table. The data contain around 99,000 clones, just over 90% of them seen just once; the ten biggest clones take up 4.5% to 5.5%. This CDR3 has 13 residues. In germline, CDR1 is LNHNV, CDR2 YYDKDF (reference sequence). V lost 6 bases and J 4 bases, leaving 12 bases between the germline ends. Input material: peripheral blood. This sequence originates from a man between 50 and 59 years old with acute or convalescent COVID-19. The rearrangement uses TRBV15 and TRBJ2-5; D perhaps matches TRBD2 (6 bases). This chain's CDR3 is CATSGVGGETQYF. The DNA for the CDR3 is TGTGCCACCAGTGGGGTCGGGGGAGAGACCCAGTACTTC.